The sequence of this T cell receptor beta chain was determined in a study of T-cell reconstitution after alpha-beta-depleted transplantation in children. Germline V gene lookup returns CDR1 SEHNR and CDR2 FQNEAQ (reference sequence). The CDR3 length is 16 residues. V shed 5 bases and J 8 bases; nucleotides not matched to a gene: 10. Unique molecular identifiers tagged the TCRbeta library. Via MiXCR, TCRdb re-called the PCR reads, giving one row per CDR3 protein. The sample has a few hundred thousand distinct CDR3 sequences, approximately 9.8% seen once. The chain carries TRBV7-9 and TRBJ2-1; 12 bases are a match to TRBD2. The clonotype was recovered from a human donor who donated a stem cell graft to a child with SCID. The sample here was PBMCs from the stem cell graft donor, taken from the stem cell graft. This CDR3 is CASSVTSGGSWDEQFF. The CDR3 bases are TGTGCCAGCAGCGTGACTAGCGGGGGATCGTGGGATGAGCAGTTCTTC.